This T cell receptor (beta chain) was documented in a study of CD8 T cells in Susac syndrome. CDR1 and CDR2 from the germline V gene are DFQATT and SNEGSKA (reference sequence). The CDR3 loop spans 15 amino acids. The V and J ends lost 0 bases and 3 bases respectively, with 14 bases between them. Reverse transcription of roughly 0.5 to 1 ug RNA was carried out with random hexamers. Each CDR3 protein gets one entry after TCRdb re-called the immunoSEQ multiplex PCR reads with MiXCR. In the table there are about 430,000 distinct CDR3 sequences, 75% to 90% of which are singletons. Relapsing-remitting disease, either stable or active, was present in the treatment-naive patients who were the multiple sclerosis controls. The TEMRA cells underwent FACS enrichment, while the CD8+ and CD4+ T cells underwent negative isolation.

The rearrangement links TRBV20-1 to TRBJ1-1; no firm D call. The TCR comes from a human donor with multiple sclerosis. The sequenced sample consisted of CD8+ T cells from PBMCs. DNA of the CDR3: TGCAGTGCTAGAGATAGGTCACTGGGCCACACTGAAGCTTTCTTT. This sequence encodes CSARDRSLGHTEAFF.